The sequence of this T cell receptor (beta chain) was determined in a study of PD-1 blockade in classical Hodgkin lymphoma. On the study more broadly: With a 2-week interval, patients received intravenous nivolumab at 3 mg/kg.

General study results and limits: Baseline diversity was lower in partial responders and progressors than complete responders.

This CDR3 contains 19 residues. In germline, CDR1 is SEHNR, CDR2 FQNEAQ (reference sequence). The ends lost 3 bases at V and 8 bases at J; junction bases unmatched: 15. There was relapse after autologous stem cell transplantation in every patient, and there was variation in brentuximab vedotin exposure. Points on this clone: The antigen remains unidentified.

Assay used: immunoSEQ multiplex PCR; TCRdb lists only in-frame clones, some missing. The sample lists fewer than 50,000 clones; around nine tenths were seen once. The sequence derives from a human donor with classical Hodgkin lymphoma. Sample: peripheral blood mononuclear cells (PBMCs), taken at baseline. The chain carries TRBV7-9 and TRBJ2-1; 14 bases fit TRBD2. In DNA, the CDR3 is TGTGCCAGCAGCTTGACAGATTTGGGACTAGCGGGAGATGTAGATGAGCAGTTCTTC. It translates to CASSLTDLGLAGDVDEQFF.